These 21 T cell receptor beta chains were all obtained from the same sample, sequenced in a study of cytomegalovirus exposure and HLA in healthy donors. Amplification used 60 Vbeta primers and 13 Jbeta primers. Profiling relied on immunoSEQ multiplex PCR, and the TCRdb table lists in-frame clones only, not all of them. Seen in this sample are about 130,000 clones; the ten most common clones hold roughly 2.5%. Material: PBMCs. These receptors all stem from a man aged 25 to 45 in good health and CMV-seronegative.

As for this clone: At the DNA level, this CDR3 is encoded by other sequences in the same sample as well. CDR3 nucleotide sequence: TGCAGCGTTCAAACCGGGACAGGGGGTTACGAGCAGTACTTC. It yields the protein CSVQTGTGGYEQYF. The chain combines TRBV29-1 with TRBJ2-7; TRBD1 matches at 11 bases. The V gene's germline CDR1 is SQVTM and CDR2 ANQGSEA. V lost 5 bases, J lost 4 bases, and 7 bases stayed unmatched. The CDR3 has 14 amino acids.

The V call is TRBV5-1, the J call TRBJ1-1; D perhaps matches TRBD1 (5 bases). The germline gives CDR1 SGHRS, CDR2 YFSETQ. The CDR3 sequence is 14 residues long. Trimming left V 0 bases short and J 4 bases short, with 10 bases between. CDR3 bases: TGCGCCAGCAGCTTGGCGCAGGGCGGCACTGAAGCTTTCTTT. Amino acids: CASSLAQGGTEAFF.

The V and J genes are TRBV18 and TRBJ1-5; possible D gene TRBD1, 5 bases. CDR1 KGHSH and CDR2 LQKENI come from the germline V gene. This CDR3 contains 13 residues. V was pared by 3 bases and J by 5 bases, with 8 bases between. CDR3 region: CASSPTADQPQHF. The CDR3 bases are TGTGCCAGCTCACCGACAGCCGATCAGCCCCAGCATTTT.

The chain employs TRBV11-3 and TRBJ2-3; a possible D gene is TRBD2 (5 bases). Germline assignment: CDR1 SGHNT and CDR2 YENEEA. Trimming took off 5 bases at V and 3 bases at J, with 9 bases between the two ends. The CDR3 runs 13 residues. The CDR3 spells CASSPGLTDTQYF. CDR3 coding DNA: TGTGCCAGCAGCCCCGGACTGACAGATACGCAGTATTTT.

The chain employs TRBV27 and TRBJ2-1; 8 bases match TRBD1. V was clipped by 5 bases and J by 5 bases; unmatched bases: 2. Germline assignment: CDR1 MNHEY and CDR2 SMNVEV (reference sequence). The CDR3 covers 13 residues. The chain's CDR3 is CASSRQGNNEQFF. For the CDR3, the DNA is TGTGCCAGCAGTCGACAGGGGAACAATGAGCAGTTCTTC.

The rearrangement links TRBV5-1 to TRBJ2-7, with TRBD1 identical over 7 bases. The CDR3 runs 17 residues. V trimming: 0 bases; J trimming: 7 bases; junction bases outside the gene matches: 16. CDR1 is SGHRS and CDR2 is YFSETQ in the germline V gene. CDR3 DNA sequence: TGCGCCAGCAGCTTGGAAGGTGCTAGGACAGGCCCACCAGAGCAGTACTTC. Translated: CASSLEGARTGPPEQYF.

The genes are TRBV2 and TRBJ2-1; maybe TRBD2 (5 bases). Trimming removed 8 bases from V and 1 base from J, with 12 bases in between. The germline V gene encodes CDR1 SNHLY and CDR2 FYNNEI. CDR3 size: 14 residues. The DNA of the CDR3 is TGTGCCAGCGTTCGCGGGCGTTCCTACAATGAGCAGTTCTTC. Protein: CASVRGRSYNEQFF.

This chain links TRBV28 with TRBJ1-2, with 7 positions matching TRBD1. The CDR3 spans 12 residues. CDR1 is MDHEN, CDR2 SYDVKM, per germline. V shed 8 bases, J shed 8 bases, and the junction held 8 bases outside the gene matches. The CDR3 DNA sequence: TGTGCCAGCCTGGGACAGTTCCCCGGCTACACCTTC. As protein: CASLGQFPGYTF.

DNA of the CDR3: TGTGCCAGCAGTGCCCAGGGGGCTAATGAAAAACTGTTTTTT. This gives the protein CASSAQGANEKLFF. The chain is built from TRBV2 and TRBJ1-4; 7 nucleotides match TRBD1. CDR1 is SNHLY, CDR2 FYNNEI, per germline. CDR3 length: 14 residues. V dropped 4 bases and J dropped 3; count of bases not matched to a gene: 2.

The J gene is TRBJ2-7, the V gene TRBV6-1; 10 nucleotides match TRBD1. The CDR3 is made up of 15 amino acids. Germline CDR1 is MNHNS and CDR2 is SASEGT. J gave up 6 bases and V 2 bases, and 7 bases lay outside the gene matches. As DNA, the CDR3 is TGTGCCAGCAGTGAAAGACAGGGGGCTACTCGCGAGCAGTACTTC. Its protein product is CASSERQGATREQYF.

The CDR3 DNA sequence: TGTGCCAGCAGTGCCTCGACAGGGGAGGGTGACGAGCAGTACTTC. Its protein is CASSASTGEGDEQYF. J is TRBJ2-7 and V is TRBV6-1; D perhaps matches TRBD1 (8 bases). Trimming took off 4 bases at V and 5 bases at J, with 18 bases between the two ends. The CDR3 has 15 amino acids. Germline V gene lookup returns CDR1 MNHNS and CDR2 SASEGT.

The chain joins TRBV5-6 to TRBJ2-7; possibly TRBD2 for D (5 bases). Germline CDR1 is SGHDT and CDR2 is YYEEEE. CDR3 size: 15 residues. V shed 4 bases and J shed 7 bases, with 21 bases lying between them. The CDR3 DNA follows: TGTGCCAGCAGCCGGGGTGTGCAGTCCAGATTAGAGCAGTACTTC. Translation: CASSRGVQSRLEQYF.

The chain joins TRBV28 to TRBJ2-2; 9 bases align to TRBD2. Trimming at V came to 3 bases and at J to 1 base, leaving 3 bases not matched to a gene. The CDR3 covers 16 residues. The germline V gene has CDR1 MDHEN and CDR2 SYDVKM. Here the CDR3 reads CASSLETSGNTGELFF. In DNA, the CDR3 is TGTGCCAGCAGTTTGGAGACTAGCGGGAACACCGGGGAGCTGTTTTTT.

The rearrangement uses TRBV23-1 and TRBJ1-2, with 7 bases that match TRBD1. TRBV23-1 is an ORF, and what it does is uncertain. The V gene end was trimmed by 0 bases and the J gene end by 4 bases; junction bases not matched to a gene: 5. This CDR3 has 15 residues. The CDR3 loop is CASSQSRGPGYGYTF. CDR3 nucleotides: TGCGCCAGCAGTCAATCTAGGGGGCCTGGCTATGGCTACACCTTC.

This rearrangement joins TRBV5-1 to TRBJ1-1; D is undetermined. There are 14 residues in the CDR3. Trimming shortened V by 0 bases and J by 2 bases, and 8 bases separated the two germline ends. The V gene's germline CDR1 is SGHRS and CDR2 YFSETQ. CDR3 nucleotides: TGCGCCAGCAGCTTGGCCACAAGTAACACTGAAGCTTTCTTT. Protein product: CASSLATSNTEAFF.

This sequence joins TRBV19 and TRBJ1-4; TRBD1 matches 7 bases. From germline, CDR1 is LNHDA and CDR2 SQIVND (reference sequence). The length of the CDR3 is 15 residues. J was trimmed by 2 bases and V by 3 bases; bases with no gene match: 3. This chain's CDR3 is CASSIVRGTNEKLFF. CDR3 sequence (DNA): TGTGCCAGTAGTATCGTCAGGGGGACTAATGAAAAACTGTTTTTT.

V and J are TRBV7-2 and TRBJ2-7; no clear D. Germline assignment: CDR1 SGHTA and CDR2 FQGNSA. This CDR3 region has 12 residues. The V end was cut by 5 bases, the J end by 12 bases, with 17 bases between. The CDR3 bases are TGTGCCAGCAGCGAAGGCCTTCGACAACGGTACTTC. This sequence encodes CASSEGLRQRYF.

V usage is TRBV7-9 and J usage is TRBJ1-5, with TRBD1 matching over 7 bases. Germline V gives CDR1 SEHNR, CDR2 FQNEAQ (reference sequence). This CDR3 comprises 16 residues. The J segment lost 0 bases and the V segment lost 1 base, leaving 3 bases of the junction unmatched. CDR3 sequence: CASSLGRGDSNQPQHF. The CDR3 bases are TGTGCCAGCAGCTTAGGCAGGGGGGATAGCAATCAGCCCCAGCATTTT. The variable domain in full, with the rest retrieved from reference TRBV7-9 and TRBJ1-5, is DTGVSQNPRHKITKRGQNVTFRCDPISEHNRLYWYRQTLGQGPEFLTYFQNEAQLEKSRLLSDRFSAERPKGSFSTLEIQRTEQGDSAMYLCASSLGRGDSNQPQHFGDGTRLSIL.

As DNA, the CDR3 is TGTGCCAGCAGGCGTAACCGAGCCGAGTCAGAAGCTTTCTTT. Amino acids: CASRRNRAESEAFF. The V gene is TRBV4-2, the J gene TRBJ1-1; D not certain. Looked up from germline, CDR1 is LGHNA and CDR2 is YNFKEQ. Trimming shortened V by 6 bases and J by 8 bases, and 19 bases separated the two germline ends. The CDR3 has 14 residues.

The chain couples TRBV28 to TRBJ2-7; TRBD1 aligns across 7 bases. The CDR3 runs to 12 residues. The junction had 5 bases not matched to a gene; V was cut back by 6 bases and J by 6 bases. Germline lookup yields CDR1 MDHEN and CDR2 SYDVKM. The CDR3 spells CASRSTGVEQYF. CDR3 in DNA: TGTGCCAGCAGATCTACAGGGGTCGAGCAGTACTTC.

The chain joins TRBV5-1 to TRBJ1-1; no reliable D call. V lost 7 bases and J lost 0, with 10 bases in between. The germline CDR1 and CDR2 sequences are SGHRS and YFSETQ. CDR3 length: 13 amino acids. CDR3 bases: TGCGCCAGCGGAACAGTCATGAACACTGAAGCTTTCTTT. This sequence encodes CASGTVMNTEAFF.